Each of the 10 T cell receptor beta chains below was sequenced from the same sample in a study of blood T cell repertoires in COVID-19. Only in-frame clones appear in the TCRdb table, and some are missing; sequencing was by immunoSEQ multiplex PCR. This table holds roughly 200,000 clones, 80% to 90% found once. Source material: peripheral blood. The receptors come from a man in his 60s who had recovered from COVID-19.

The V and J genes are TRBV28 and TRBJ2-1; D is perhaps TRBD1 (5 bases). V shed 6 bases and J shed 4 bases, with 10 bases lying between them. The CDR3 extends over 13 amino acids. The germline CDR1 and CDR2 sequences are MDHEN and SYDVKM. The CDR3 sequence: CASSFDRYNEQFF. The DNA for the CDR3 is TGTGCCAGCAGCTTTGACAGATACAATGAGCAGTTCTTC.

This sequence joins TRBV4-1 and TRBJ2-1, with D perhaps TRBD1 (6 bases). The CDR3 sequence is 15 residues long. The germline gives CDR1 MGHRA, CDR2 YSYEKL. V was pared by 0 bases and J by 8 bases, with 14 bases between. CDR3 sequence (DNA): TGCGCCAGCAGCCAAGAGGGGGCTTTGCGGGATGAGCAGTTCTTC. Protein sequence: CASSQEGALRDEQFF.

On this clone itself: In the same sample, other DNA sequences code for this CDR3. The V gene is TRBV5-1, the J gene TRBJ2-5, with TRBD2 matching 7 bases. V lost 3 bases and J lost 4; bases outside the gene matches: 0. The germline CDR1 and CDR2 sequences are SGHRS and YFSETQ. CDR3 length equals 12 residues. The CDR3 nucleotides read TGCGCCAGCAGCTCTAGCGGAGAGACCCAGTACTTC. Translating gives CASSSSGETQYF.

V gene TRBV21-1 combines with J gene TRBJ2-1; the table's TRBD1 call for D was not verified on the DNA. TRBV21-1 is noted as a pseudogene. This CDR3 spans 20 amino acids. Here the CDR3 DNA reads TGTGCCAGCAGCAAAAGCCGGACAGGCCGGTTGGAACTATCCTACAATGAGCAGTTCTTC. This translates into CASSKSRTGRLELSYNEQFF.

The chain has TRBV28 and TRBJ1-2; D is unclear. Germline V gives CDR1 MDHEN, CDR2 SYDVKM. The V end lost 2 bases, the J end lost 2 bases, and 6 bases lay between the germline ends. The length of the CDR3 is 13 residues. CDR3 sequence: CASSLQSNYGYTF. CDR3 sequence (DNA): TGTGCCAGCAGTTTACAGTCAAACTATGGCTACACCTTC.

The rearrangement links TRBV5-1 to TRBJ1-2; D might be TRBD1 (5 bases). Germline V lookup: CDR1 SGHRS, CDR2 YFSETQ. Trimming cost V 4 bases and J 8 bases, with 21 bases left between them. This CDR3 is built from 15 residues. CDR3 protein: CASSLSLTGQEGYTF. The CDR3 bases are TGCGCCAGCAGCCTCTCCCTTACAGGTCAAGAGGGCTACACCTTC.

The chain carries TRBV30 and TRBJ2-5, with 12 bases that match TRBD2. The CDR3 consists of 12 residues. V lost 5 bases, J lost 5 bases, and 0 bases stayed unmatched. Germline lookup yields CDR1 GTSNPN and CDR2 SVGIG (reference sequence). CDR3 protein: CAWGTSGETQYF. CDR3 sequence (DNA): TGTGCCTGGGGGACTAGCGGGGAGACCCAGTACTTC. Full variable domain (outside the CDR3, taken from reference TRBV30 and TRBJ2-5): SQTIHQWPATLVQPVGSPLSLECTVEGTSNPNLYWYRQAAGRGLQLLFYSVGIGQISSEVPQNLSASRPQDRQFILSSKKLLLSDSGFYLCAWGTSGETQYFGPGTRLLVL.

This chain connects TRBV7-2 to TRBJ1-2; tentatively, D is TRBD1 (6 bases). The CDR3 loop spans 14 amino acids. Germline assignment: CDR1 SGHTA and CDR2 FQGNSA. The V end was cut by 4 bases, the J end by 4 bases, with 13 bases between. This CDR3 reads CASSSGRGSYGYTF. DNA of the CDR3: TGTGCCAGCAGCTCGGGGAGGGGGAGCTATGGCTACACCTTC.

The chain joins TRBV28 to TRBJ1-5; weak D call: TRBD1 (6 bases). Germline-derived CDR1 and CDR2 are MDHEN and SYDVKM. Trimming left V 3 bases short and J 6 bases short, with 12 bases between. The CDR3 spans 14 residues. In nucleotides, the CDR3 is TGTGCCAGCAGTTTGGGGGGGGCTAGTCAGCCCCAGCATTTT. This translates into CASSLGGASQPQHF. The full variable domain, in which reference TRBV28 and TRBJ1-5 provide the parts outside the CDR3, is DVKVTQSSRYLVKRTGEKVFLECVQDMDHENMFWYRQDPGLGLRLIYFSYDVKMKEKGDIPEGYSVSREKKERFSLILESASTNQTSMYLCASSLGGASQPQHFGDGTRLSIL.

The chain uses TRBV29-1 and TRBJ1-2, with D perhaps matching TRBD1 (6 bases). This CDR3 spans 13 amino acids. In germline, CDR1 is SQVTM, CDR2 ANQGSEA. CDR3 sequence (DNA): TGCAACGTGATTGGACAGACCCACTATGGCTACACCTTC. It encodes CNVIGQTHYGYTF.